These 16 T cell receptor beta chains were all obtained from the same sample, sequenced in a study of blood T cell repertoires in COVID-19. Clones were read by immunoSEQ multiplex PCR, and TCRdb kept only the in-frame ones, dropping some. Of about 280,000 clones in the sample, approximately 86% were seen once. The sequenced sample was peripheral blood. Receptors originate from a woman in her 70s with COVID-19, enrolled during active disease.

V gene TRBV7-2 combines with J gene TRBJ2-7; TRBD2 matches 8 bases. Germline loops: CDR1 SGHTA, CDR2 FQGNSA. The CDR3 has 15 amino acids. V trimming: 1 base; J trimming: 6 bases; junction bases outside the gene matches: 8. This chain's CDR3 is CASSLGTGGAREQYF. The CDR3 nucleotides are TGTGCCAGCAGCTTAGGGACGGGAGGGGCGCGCGAGCAGTACTTC.

Only one count was recorded for this clone. The chain uses TRBV27 and TRBJ2-3; 12 positions agree with TRBD2. V shed 6 bases, J shed 11 bases, and the junction held 12 bases outside the gene matches. CDR3 length: 15 residues. Germline V CDR1 and CDR2: MNHEY, SMNVEV (reference sequence). Written as DNA, the CDR3 is TGTGCCAGCAGGTTAGGACTAGCGGGGCCGTTGAGGCAGTATTTT. Translating gives CASRLGLAGPLRQYF.

V gene TRBV7-3 combines with J gene TRBJ1-1; 7 bases are a match to TRBD1. The CDR3 length is 14 residues. The junction had 9 bases not matched to a gene; V was cut back by 5 bases and J by 6 bases. Per the germline V gene, CDR1 is SGHTA and CDR2 is FQGTGA. DNA of the CDR3: TGTGCCAGCAGCCCCGACAGGGATGTCGCTGAAGCTTTCTTT. It translates to CASSPDRDVAEAFF.

A few counts support this clone. The gene calls are TRBV5-1 and TRBJ2-7; maybe TRBD1 (6 bases). Per germline, CDR1 SGHRS and CDR2 YFSETQ. V was shortened by 4 bases and J by 5 bases, with 13 bases between the two germline ends. This CDR3 has 13 residues. This CDR3 is CASSGQGLDEQYF. The DNA of the CDR3 is TGCGCCAGCAGCGGCCAGGGGCTGGACGAGCAGTACTTC. The full variable domain, in which reference TRBV5-1 and TRBJ2-7 provide the parts outside the CDR3, is KAGVTQTPRYLIKTRGQQVTLSCSPISGHRSVSWYQQTPGQGLQFLFEYFSETQRNKGNFPGRFSGRQFSNSRSEMNVSTLELGDSALYLCASSGQGLDEQYFGPGTRLTVT.

This clone was seen more than once but under ten times. This chain uses TRBV19 with TRBJ1-1; 9 nucleotides agree with TRBD1. V shed 7 bases, J shed 5 bases, and the junction held 11 bases outside the gene matches. CDR1 and CDR2 (germline): LNHDA, SQIVND (reference sequence). The CDR3 runs 15 residues. CDR3 sequence reads: CASNANRGRNTEAFF. The CDR3 DNA is TGTGCCAGTAACGCAAACAGGGGGCGTAATACTGAAGCTTTCTTT.

V is TRBV11-2 and J is TRBJ2-7, with D possibly TRBD2 on 6 matching bases. This CDR3 region has 17 residues. Germline lookup yields CDR1 SGHAT and CDR2 FQNNGV. V gave up 8 bases and J gave up 0 bases, with 23 bases separating them. The CDR3 reads CASGLGDFPPSSYEQYF. CDR3 nucleotides: TGTGCCAGCGGATTGGGGGACTTTCCACCGAGCTCCTACGAGCAGTACTTC. Filled out from reference TRBV11-2 and TRBJ2-7, the complete variable domain reads EAGVAQSPRYKIIEKRQSVAFWCNPISGHATLYWYQQILGQGPKLLIQFQNNGVVDDSQLPKDRFSAERLKGVDSTLKIQPAKLEDSAVYLCASGLGDFPPSSYEQYFGPGTRLTVT.

This chain uses TRBV13 with TRBJ1-2; 8 bases are a match to TRBD1. CDR1 PRHDT and CDR2 FYEKMQ come from the germline V gene (reference sequence). Trimming at V came to 5 bases and at J to 8 bases, leaving 10 bases not matched to a gene. The CDR3 length is 14 residues. CDR3: CASSLRTGSRGYTF. CDR3 DNA sequence: TGTGCCAGCAGCCTCCGGACAGGGAGCCGGGGCTACACCTTC.

The CDR3 loop reads CASSPPSGGDTQYF. The CDR3 DNA reads as TGTGCCAGCTCACCACCCAGCGGGGGGGATACGCAGTATTTT. This chain links TRBV18 with TRBJ2-3; TRBD2 matches at 9 bases. Germline V gives CDR1 KGHSH, CDR2 LQKENI. The trim removed 0 bases at V and 6 bases at J, leaving 1 base unmatched. The CDR3 consists of 14 residues.

This rearrangement joins TRBV23-1 to TRBJ1-3; possibly TRBD1 for D (6 bases). TRBV23-1 falls under the ORF class, with uncertain function. This CDR3 region has 20 residues. Trimming removed 0 bases at V and 0 bases at J, with 21 bases between. Here the CDR3 reads CASSQSCRDIRPSSGNTIYF. CDR3 nucleotides: TGCGCCAGCAGTCAATCTTGTAGGGACATAAGACCCAGCTCTGGAAACACCATATATTTT.

The V and J genes are TRBV18 and TRBJ1-1, with D perhaps TRBD1 (5 bases). The CDR3 is 14 amino acids. Trimming left V 0 bases short and J 6 bases short, with 11 bases between. CDR1 and CDR2 (germline): KGHSH, LQKENI. CDR3 in amino acids: CASSPPPGSAEAFF. As DNA, the CDR3 is TGTGCCAGCTCACCACCGCCAGGGTCCGCTGAAGCTTTCTTT.

The CDR3, as DNA: TGTGCCAGCAGCTCAGGGACAGGGCGGGTCGAGCAGTACTTC. It codes for CASSSGTGRVEQYF. V usage is TRBV7-9 and J usage is TRBJ2-7; 9 nucleotides align to TRBD1. The CDR3 is 14 residues long. V was clipped by 4 bases and J by 6 bases; unmatched bases: 7. CDR1 is SEHNR and CDR2 is FQNEAQ in the germline V gene (reference sequence). Using reference TRBV7-9 and TRBJ2-7 for the parts outside the CDR3, the full variable domain is DTGVSQNPRHKITKRGQNVTFRCDPISEHNRLYWYRQTLGQGPEFLTYFQNEAQLEKSRLLSDRFSAERPKGSFSTLEIQRTEQGDSAMYLCASSSGTGRVEQYFGPGTRLTVT.

The chain couples TRBV12-3 or TRBV12-4 to TRBJ1-6; D is undetermined. Trimming removed 0 bases from V and 11 bases from J, with 8 bases in between. This CDR3 has 13 residues. Written as DNA, the CDR3 is TGTGCCAGCAGTTTAGCGCTGTCAGCACCCCTCCACTTT. Translation: CASSLALSAPLHF.

The chain recombines TRBV5-1 with TRBJ2-5; 12 nucleotides align to TRBD1. CDR1 and CDR2 from the germline V gene are SGHRS and YFSETQ. The CDR3 has 15 amino acids. The trim removed 3 bases at V and 6 bases at J, leaving 6 bases unmatched. The DNA for the CDR3 is TGCGCCAGCAGCTCCGGGACAGGGGGCGGGAAGACCCAGTACTTC. This codes for CASSSGTGGGKTQYF.

V gene TRBV28 combines with J gene TRBJ2-7; D is possibly TRBD2 (6 bases). The ends were cut back, 4 bases at V and 3 bases at J, with 19 bases in the middle. Germline loops: CDR1 MDHEN, CDR2 SYDVKM. The length of the CDR3 is 16 residues. For the CDR3, the DNA is TGTGCCAGCAGTTCACCCTTGACCGGGACTTACTACGAGCAGTACTTC. It is translated as CASSSPLTGTYYEQYF.

The CDR3 region has the DNA TGTGCCAGCAGCTTAGGACAGGGGATGGGTACCGGGGAGCTGTTTTTT. Amino acid sequence: CASSLGQGMGTGELFF. The V gene is TRBV11-3, the J gene TRBJ2-2, with TRBD1 identical over 8 bases. V lost 1 base to trimming and J lost 5 bases; unmatched junction nucleotides: 6. Looked up from germline, CDR1 is SGHNT and CDR2 is YENEEA. There are 16 residues in the CDR3.

The V call is TRBV9, the J call TRBJ2-1; the match to TRBD2 covers 14 bases. This CDR3 has 20 residues. With V trimmed by 4 bases and J by 0 bases, 12 bases remained unmatched. Germline V gives CDR1 SGDLS, CDR2 YYNGEE. CDR3 in amino acids: CASSPPGLAGGLSSYNEQFF. Here the CDR3 DNA reads TGTGCCAGCAGCCCCCCCGGACTAGCGGGGGGATTGAGCTCCTACAATGAGCAGTTCTTC.